Sequencing of this T cell receptor beta chain was carried out in a study of cytomegalovirus exposure and HLA in healthy donors. Study results and limitations: As confirmed in vitro, a few CMV-associated chains were specific for CMV antigens. Most TCR beta V segments were productive about 90% or about 30% of the time in an earlier analysis.

V lost 4 bases, J lost 4 bases, and 5 bases stayed unmatched. CDR3 length: 14 amino acids. Germline CDR1 is SGHDT and CDR2 is YYEEEE. Of note for this clone: As yet, its antigen is unknown.

PCR involved 60 Vbeta and 13 Jbeta primers. Sequencing used immunoSEQ multiplex PCR; TCRdb keeps in-frame clones, though not all of them. Found here are some 150,000 clones, 80% of them singletons; the top ten hold about 9.9%. The chain carries TRBV5-6 and TRBJ2-3, with 8 bases fitting TRBD2. Sequenced material: PBMCs. The receptor was derived from a man younger than 35 in good health and CMV-seropositive. DNA of the CDR3: TGTGCCAGCAGCGGCCAGCGGGAGTCAGATACGCAGTATTTT. Its protein product is CASSGQRESDTQYF.